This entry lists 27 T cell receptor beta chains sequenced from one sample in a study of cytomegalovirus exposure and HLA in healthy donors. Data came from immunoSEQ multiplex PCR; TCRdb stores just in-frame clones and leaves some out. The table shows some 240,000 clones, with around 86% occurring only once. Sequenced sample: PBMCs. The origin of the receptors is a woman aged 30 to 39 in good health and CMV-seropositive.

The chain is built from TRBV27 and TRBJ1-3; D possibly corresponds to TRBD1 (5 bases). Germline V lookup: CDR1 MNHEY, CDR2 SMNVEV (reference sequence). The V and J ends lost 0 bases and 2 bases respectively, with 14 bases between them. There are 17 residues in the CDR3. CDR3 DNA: TGTGCCAGCAGTTTATCGAATCCGGGGGAGCCTGGAAACACCATATATTTT. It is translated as CASSLSNPGEPGNTIYF.

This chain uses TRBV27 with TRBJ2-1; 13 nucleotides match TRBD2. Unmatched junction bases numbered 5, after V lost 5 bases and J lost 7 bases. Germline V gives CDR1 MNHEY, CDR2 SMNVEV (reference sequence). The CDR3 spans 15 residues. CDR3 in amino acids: CASSLEGLAGNEQFF. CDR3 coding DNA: TGTGCCAGCAGTCTAGAGGGACTAGCGGGGAATGAGCAGTTCTTC.

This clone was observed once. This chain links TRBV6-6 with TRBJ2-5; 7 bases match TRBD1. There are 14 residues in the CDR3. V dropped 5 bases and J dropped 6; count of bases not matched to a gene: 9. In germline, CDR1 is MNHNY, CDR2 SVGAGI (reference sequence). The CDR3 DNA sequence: TGTGCCAGCAGTACCCCCGAGGGGGCGAAGACCCAGTACTTC. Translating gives CASSTPEGAKTQYF.

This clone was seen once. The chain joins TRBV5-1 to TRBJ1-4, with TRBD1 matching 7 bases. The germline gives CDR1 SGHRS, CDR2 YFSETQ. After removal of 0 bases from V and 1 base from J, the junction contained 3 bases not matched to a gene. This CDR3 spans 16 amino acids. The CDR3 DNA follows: TGCGCCAGCAGCTTGGGACAGGGATTAACTAATGAAAAACTGTTTTTT. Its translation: CASSLGQGLTNEKLFF.

The CDR3 spells CASRVSGLAGGKEQYF. The CDR3 nucleotides read TGTGCCAGCAGGGTATCGGGACTAGCGGGAGGCAAGGAGCAGTACTTC. The genes are TRBV2 and TRBJ2-7; TRBD2 matches 15 bases. The CDR3 runs to 16 residues. Germline V gene lookup returns CDR1 SNHLY and CDR2 FYNNEI. The trim removed 6 bases at V and 7 bases at J, leaving 10 bases unmatched. The entire variable domain, with the rest obtained from reference TRBV2 and TRBJ2-7, is as follows: EPEVTQTPSHQVTQMGQEVILRCVPISNHLYFYWYRQILGQKVEFLVSFYNNEISEKSEIFDDQFSVERPDGSNFTLKIRSTKLEDSAMYFCASRVSGLAGGKEQYFGPGTRLTVT.

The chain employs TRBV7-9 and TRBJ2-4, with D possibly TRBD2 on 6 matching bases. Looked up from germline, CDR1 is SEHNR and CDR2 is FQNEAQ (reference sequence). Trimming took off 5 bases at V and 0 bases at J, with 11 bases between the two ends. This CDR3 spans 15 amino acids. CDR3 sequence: CASSPTEGAKNIQYF. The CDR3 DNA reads TGTGCCAGCAGCCCTACGGAGGGAGCCAAAAACATTCAGTACTTC.

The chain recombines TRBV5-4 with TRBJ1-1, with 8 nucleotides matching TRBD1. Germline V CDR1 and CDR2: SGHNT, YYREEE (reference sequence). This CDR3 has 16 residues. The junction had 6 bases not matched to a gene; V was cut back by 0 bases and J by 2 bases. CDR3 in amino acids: CASSLGPGQGNTEAFF. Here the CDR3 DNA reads TGTGCCAGCAGCTTGGGGCCTGGACAGGGTAACACTGAAGCTTTCTTT.

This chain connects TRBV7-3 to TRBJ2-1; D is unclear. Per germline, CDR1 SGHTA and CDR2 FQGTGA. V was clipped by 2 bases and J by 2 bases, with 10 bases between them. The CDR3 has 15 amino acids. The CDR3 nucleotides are TGTGCCAGCAGCTTATCGGAGTCGGCCTACAATGAGCAGTTCTTC. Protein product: CASSLSESAYNEQFF.

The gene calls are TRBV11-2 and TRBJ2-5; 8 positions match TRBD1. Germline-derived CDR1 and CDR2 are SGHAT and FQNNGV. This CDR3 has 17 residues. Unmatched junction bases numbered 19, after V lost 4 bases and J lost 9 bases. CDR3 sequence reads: CASSWGDRRRDQGAQYF. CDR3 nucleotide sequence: TGTGCCAGCAGCTGGGGGGACAGGCGACGAGATCAAGGGGCCCAGTACTTC. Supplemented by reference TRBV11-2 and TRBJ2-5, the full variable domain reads EAGVAQSPRYKIIEKRQSVAFWCNPISGHATLYWYQQILGQGPKLLIQFQNNGVVDDSQLPKDRFSAERLKGVDSTLKIQPAKLEDSAVYLCASSWGDRRRDQGAQYFGPGTRLLVL.

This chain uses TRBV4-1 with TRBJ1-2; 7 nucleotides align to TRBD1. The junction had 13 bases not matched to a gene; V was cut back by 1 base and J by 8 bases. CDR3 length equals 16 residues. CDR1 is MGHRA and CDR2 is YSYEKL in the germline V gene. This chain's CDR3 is CASSQVGDREVTGYTF. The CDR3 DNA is TGCGCCAGCAGCCAAGTAGGCGACAGGGAGGTAACGGGCTACACCTTC.

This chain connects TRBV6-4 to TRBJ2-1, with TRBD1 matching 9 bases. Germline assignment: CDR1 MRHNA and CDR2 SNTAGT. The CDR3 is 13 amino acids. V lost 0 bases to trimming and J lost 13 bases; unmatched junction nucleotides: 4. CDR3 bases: TGTGCCAGCAGTGACTCGAAACAGGGGGCTCAGTTCTTC. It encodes CASSDSKQGAQFF.

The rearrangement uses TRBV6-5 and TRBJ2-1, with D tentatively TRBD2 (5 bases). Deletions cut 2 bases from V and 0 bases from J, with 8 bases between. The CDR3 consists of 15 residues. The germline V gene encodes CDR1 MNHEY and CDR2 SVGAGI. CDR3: CASSYGGFSYNEQFF. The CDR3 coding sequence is TGTGCCAGCAGTTACGGAGGCTTCTCCTACAATGAGCAGTTCTTC.

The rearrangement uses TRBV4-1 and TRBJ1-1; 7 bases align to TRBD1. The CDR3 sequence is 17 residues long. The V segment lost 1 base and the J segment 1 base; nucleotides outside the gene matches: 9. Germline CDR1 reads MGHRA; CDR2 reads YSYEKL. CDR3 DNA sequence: TGCGCCAGCAGCCAAGCAGGTCAGGGGGTATGGAACACTGAAGCTTTCTTT. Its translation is CASSQAGQGVWNTEAFF.

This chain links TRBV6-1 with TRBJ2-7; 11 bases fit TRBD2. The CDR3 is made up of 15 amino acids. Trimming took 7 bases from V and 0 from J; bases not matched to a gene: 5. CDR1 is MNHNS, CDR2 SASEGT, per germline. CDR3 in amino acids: CASTTSGSLSYEQYF. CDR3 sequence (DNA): TGTGCCAGCACCACTAGCGGGAGCCTCTCCTACGAGCAGTACTTC.

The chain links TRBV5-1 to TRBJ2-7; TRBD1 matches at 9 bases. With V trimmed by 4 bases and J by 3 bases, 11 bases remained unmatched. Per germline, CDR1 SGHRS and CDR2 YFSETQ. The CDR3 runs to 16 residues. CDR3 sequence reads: CASSPPGTGFSYEQYF. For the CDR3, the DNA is TGCGCCAGCAGCCCCCCAGGGACAGGGTTTAGCTACGAGCAGTACTTC.

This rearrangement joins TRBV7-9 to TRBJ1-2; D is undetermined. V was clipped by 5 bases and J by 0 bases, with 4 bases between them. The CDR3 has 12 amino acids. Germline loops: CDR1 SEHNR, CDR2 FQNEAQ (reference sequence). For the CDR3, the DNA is TGTGCCAGCAGCCAATCTAACTATGGCTACACCTTC. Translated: CASSQSNYGYTF.

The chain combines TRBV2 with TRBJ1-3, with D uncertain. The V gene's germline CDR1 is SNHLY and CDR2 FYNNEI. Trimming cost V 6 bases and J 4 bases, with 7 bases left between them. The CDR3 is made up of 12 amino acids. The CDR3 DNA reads TGTGCCAGCAGCGGGTCAGGAAACACCATATATTTT. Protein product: CASSGSGNTIYF.

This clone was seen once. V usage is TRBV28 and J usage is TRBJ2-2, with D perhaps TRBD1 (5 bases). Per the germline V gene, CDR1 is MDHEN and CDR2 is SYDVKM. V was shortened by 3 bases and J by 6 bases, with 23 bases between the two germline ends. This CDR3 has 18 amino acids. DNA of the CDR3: TGTGCCAGCAGTTTCCCGCAGGGTGCGTGGGGAAGGCCCGGGGAGCTGTTTTTT. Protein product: CASSFPQGAWGRPGELFF.

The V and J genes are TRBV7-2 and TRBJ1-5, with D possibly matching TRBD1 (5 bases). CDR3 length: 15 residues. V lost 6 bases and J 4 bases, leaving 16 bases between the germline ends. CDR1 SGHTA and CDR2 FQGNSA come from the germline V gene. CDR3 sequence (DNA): TGTGCCAGCAGTTCAGGGCCCTATAGTAATCAGCCCCAGCATTTT. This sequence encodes CASSSGPYSNQPQHF.

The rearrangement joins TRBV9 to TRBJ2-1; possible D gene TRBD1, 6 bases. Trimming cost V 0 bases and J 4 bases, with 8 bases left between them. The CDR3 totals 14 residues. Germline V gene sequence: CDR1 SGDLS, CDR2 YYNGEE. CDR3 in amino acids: CASSVERGYNEQFF. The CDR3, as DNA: TGTGCCAGCAGCGTAGAAAGGGGGTACAATGAGCAGTTCTTC.

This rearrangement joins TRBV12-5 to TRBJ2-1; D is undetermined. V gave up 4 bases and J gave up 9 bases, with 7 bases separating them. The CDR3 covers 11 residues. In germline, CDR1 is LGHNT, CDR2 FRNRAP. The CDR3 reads CASGYDSEQFF. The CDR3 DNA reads TGTGCTAGTGGTTATGACTCTGAGCAGTTCTTC.

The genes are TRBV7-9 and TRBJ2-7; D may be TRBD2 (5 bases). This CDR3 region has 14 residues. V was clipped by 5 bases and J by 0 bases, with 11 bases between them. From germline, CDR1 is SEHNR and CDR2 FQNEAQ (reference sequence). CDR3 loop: CASSPVGSSYEQYF. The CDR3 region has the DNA TGTGCCAGCAGCCCAGTAGGGAGCTCCTACGAGCAGTACTTC.

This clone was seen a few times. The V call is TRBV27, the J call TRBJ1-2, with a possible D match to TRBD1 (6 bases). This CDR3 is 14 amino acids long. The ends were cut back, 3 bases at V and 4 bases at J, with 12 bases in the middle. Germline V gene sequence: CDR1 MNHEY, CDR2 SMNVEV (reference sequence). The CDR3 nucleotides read TGTGCCAGCAGTTTGGGCGGGGGGGCCTATGGCTACACCTTC. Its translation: CASSLGGGAYGYTF.

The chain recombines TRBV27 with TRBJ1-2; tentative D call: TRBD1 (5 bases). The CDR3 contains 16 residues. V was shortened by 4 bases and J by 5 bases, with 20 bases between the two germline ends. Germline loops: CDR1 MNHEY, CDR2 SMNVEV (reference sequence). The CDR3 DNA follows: TGTGCCAGCAGTTCGTCCGGGACCGGGGGAGGATATGGCTACACCTTC. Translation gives CASSSSGTGGGYGYTF.

As DNA, the CDR3 is TGCAGCGTTTACAGTTCCTACGAGCAGTACTTC. As protein: CSVYSSYEQYF. The chain joins TRBV29-1 to TRBJ2-7; D is unclear. V lost 5 bases, J lost 1 base, and 6 bases lay in between. Germline assignment: CDR1 SQVTM and CDR2 ANQGSEA. This CDR3 region has 11 residues.

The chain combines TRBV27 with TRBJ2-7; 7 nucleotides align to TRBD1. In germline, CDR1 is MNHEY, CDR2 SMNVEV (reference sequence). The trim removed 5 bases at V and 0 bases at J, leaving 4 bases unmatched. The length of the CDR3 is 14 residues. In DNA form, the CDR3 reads TGTGCCAGCAGTGTGGGGACAGCCTCCTACGAGCAGTACTTC. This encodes CASSVGTASYEQYF.

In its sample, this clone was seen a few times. In DNA form, the CDR3 reads TGTGCCATCAGTGAGTCTGGGGGACTAGCGGGAGGCCGCGGCGACGAGCAGTACTTC. This translates into CAISESGGLAGGRGDEQYF. The chain has TRBV10-3 and TRBJ2-7; the match to TRBD2 covers 15 bases. Germline trimming cut 0 bases from V and 5 bases from J; bases unmatched to any gene: 11. Per the germline V gene, CDR1 is ENHRY and CDR2 is SYGVKD. This CDR3 has 19 residues.